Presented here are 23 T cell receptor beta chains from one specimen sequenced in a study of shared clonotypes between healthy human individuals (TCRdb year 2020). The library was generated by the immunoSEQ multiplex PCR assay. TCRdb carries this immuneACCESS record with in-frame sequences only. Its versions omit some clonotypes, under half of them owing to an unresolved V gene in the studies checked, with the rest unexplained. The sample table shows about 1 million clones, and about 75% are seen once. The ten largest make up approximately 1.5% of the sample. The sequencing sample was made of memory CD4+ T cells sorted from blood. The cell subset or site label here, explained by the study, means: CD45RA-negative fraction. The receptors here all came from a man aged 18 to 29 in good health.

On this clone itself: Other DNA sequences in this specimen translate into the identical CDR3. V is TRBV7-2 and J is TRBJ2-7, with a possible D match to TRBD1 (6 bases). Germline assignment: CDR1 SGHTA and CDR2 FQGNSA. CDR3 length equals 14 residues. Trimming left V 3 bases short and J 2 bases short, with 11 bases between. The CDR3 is CASSFPTGAYEQYF. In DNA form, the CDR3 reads TGTGCCAGCAGCTTCCCGACAGGAGCCTACGAGCAGTACTTC.

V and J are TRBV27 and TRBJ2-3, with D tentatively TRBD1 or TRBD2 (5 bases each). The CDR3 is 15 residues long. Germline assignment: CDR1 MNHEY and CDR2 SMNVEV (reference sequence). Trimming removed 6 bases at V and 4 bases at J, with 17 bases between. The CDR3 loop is CASSGATSGPDTQYF. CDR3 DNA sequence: TGTGCCAGCAGCGGGGCGACGTCGGGCCCAGATACGCAGTATTTT.

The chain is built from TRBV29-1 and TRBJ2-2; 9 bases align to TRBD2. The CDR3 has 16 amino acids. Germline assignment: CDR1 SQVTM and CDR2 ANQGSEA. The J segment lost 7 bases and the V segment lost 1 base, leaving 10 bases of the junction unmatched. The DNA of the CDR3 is TGCAGCGTTGAAGTGAAGAAGCGGGGGGCCGGCGGGGAGCTGTTTTTT. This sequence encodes CSVEVKKRGAGGELFF.

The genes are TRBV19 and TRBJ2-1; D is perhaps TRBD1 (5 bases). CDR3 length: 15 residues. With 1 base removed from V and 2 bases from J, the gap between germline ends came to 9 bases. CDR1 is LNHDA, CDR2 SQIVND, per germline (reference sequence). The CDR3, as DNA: TGTGCCAGTAGTATAGGTGACAGAGCCTACAATGAGCAGTTCTTC. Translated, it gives CASSIGDRAYNEQFF. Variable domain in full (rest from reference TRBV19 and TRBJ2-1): DGGITQSPKYLFRKEGQNVTLSCEQNLNHDAMYWYRQDPGQGLRLIYYSQIVNDFQKGDIAEGYSVSREKKESFPLTVTSAQKNPTAFYLCASSIGDRAYNEQFFGPGTRLTVL.

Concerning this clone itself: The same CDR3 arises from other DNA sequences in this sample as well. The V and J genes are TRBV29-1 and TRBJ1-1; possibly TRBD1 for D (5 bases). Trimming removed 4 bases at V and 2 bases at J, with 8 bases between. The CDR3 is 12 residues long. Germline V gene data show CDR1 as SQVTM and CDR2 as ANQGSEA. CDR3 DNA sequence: TGCAGCGTTGTTCAGGGAAACACTGAAGCTTTCTTT. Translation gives CSVVQGNTEAFF.

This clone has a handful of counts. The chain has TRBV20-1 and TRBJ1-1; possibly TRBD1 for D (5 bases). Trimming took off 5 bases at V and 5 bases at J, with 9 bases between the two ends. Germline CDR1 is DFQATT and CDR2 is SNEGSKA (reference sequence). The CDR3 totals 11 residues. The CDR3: CSAGGETEAFF. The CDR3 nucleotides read TGCAGTGCTGGGGGGGAGACTGAAGCTTTCTTT.

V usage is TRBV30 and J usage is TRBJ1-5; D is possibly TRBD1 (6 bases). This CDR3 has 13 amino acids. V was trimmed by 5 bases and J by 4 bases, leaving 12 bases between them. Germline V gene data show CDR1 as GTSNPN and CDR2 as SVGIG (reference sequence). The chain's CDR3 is CAWEQGLNQPQHF. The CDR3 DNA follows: TGTGCCTGGGAACAGGGTTTGAATCAGCCCCAGCATTTT.

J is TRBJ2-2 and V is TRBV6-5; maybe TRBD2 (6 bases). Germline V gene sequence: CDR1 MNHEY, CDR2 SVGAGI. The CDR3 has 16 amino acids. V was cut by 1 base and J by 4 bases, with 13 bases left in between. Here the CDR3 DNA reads TGTGCCAGCAGTTACTTCGGCGGGACGCCCACCGGGGAGCTGTTTTTT. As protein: CASSYFGGTPTGELFF.

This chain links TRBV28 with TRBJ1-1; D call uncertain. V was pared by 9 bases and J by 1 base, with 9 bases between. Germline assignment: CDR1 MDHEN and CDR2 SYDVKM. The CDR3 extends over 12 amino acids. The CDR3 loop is CASLQTNTEAFF. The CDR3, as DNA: TGTGCCAGTTTGCAGACGAACACTGAAGCTTTCTTT.

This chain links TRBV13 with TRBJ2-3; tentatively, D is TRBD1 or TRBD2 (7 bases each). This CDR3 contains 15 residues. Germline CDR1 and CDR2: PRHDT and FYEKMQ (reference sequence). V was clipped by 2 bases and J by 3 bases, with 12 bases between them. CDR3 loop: CASSLSGTATDTQYF. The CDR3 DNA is TGTGCCAGCAGCTTAAGCGGGACAGCGACAGATACGCAGTATTTT.

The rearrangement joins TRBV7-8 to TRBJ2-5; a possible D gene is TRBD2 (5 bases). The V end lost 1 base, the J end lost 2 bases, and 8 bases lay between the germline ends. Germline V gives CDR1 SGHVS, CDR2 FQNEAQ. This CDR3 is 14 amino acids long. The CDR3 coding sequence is TGTGCCAGCAGCTTAGGAGGGCAGCAAGAGACCCAGTACTTC. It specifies CASSLGGQQETQYF. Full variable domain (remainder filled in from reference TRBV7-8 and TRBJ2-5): GAGVSQSPRYKVAKRGQDVALRCDPISGHVSLFWYQQALGQGPEFLTYFQNEAQLDKSGLPSDRFFAERPEGSVSTLKIQRTQQEDSAVYLCASSLGGQQETQYFGPGTRLLVL.

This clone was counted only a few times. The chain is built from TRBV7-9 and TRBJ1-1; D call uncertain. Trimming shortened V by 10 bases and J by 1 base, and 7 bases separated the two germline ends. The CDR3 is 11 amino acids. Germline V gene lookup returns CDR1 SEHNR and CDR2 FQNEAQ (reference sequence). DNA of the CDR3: TGTGCCACCCAAAGGAACACTGAAGCTTTCTTT. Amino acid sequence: CATQRNTEAFF.

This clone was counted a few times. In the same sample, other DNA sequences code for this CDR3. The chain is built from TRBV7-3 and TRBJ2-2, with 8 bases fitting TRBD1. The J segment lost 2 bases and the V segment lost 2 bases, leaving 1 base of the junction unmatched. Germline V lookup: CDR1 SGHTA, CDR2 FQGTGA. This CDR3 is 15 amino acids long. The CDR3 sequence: CASSLGTGNTGELFF. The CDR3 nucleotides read TGTGCCAGCAGCTTAGGGACAGGCAACACCGGGGAGCTGTTTTTT.

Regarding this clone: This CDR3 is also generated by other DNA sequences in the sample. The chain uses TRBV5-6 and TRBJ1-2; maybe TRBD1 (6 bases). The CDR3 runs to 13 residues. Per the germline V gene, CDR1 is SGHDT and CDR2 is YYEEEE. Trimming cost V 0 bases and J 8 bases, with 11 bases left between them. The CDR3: CASSLVAGDGYTF. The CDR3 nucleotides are TGTGCCAGCAGCTTGGTGGCAGGGGACGGCTACACCTTC.

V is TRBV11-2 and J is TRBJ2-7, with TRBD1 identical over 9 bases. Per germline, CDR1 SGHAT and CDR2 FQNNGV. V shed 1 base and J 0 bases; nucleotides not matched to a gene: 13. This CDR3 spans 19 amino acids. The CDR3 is CASSLGGAGQGYNSYEQYF. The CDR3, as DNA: TGTGCCAGCAGCTTAGGAGGGGCCGGACAGGGGTACAACTCCTACGAGCAGTACTTC.

CDR3 residues: CASSSPFGDSGSEYTF. The DNA for the CDR3 is TGTGCCAGCAGTTCCCCTTTTGGGGACAGTGGTAGTGAATACACCTTC. The rearrangement uses TRBV28 and TRBJ1-2; the match to TRBD1 covers 7 bases. Trimming cost V 4 bases and J 11 bases; bases outside gene matches: 19. Germline CDR1 is MDHEN and CDR2 is SYDVKM. The CDR3 has 16 residues.

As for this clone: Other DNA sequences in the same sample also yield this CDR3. CDR3 DNA: TGCGCCAGCAGCTTATCAGGGGACACCGGGGAGCTGTTTTTT. Encoded protein: CASSLSGDTGELFF. The V and J genes are TRBV5-1 and TRBJ2-2, with D perhaps TRBD1 (6 bases). Germline CDR1 and CDR2: SGHRS and YFSETQ. The CDR3 is 14 amino acids. V was trimmed by 2 bases and J by 3 bases, leaving 8 bases between them.

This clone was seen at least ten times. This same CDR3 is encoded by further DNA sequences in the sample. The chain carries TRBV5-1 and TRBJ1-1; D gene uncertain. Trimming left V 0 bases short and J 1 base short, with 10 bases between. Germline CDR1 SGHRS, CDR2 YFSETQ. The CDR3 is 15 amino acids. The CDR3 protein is CASSLVLGSNTEAFF. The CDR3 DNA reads TGCGCCAGCAGCTTGGTACTGGGTTCGAACACTGAAGCTTTCTTT.

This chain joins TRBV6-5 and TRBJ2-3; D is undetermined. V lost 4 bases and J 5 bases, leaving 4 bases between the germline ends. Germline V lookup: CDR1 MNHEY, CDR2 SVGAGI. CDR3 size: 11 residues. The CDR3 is CASSWGDTQYF. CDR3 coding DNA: TGTGCCAGCAGTTGGGGAGATACGCAGTATTTT.

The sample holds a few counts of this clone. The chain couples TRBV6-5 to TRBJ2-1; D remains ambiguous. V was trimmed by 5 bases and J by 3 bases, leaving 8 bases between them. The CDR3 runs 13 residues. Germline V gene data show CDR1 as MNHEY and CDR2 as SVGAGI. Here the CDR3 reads CASSAKGYNEQFF. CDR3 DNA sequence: TGTGCCAGCAGTGCCAAGGGCTACAATGAGCAGTTCTTC.

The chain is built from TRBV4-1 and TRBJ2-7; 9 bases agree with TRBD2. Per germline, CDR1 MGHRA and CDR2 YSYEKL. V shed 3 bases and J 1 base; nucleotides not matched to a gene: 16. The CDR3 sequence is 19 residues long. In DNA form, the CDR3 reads TGCGCCAGCAGCCACCCACGCGGGAGGGACCCAACGTATTCCTACGAGCAGTACTTC. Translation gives CASSHPRGRDPTYSYEQYF.

CDR3 in DNA: TGTGCCAGCAGCCAAGCGGGGAGCGGGGGGGCCGCAGATACGCAGTATTTT. This translates into CASSQAGSGGAADTQYF. The chain employs TRBV4-2 and TRBJ2-3; TRBD2 agrees at 10 bases. J lost 4 bases, V lost 1 base, and 8 bases had no gene match. Germline CDR1 LGHNA, CDR2 YNFKEQ. The CDR3 is 17 amino acids.

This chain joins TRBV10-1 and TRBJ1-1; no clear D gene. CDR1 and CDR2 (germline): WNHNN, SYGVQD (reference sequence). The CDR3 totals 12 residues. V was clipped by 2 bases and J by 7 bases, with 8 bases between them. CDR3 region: CASSEGIGEAFF. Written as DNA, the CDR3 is TGCGCCAGCAGTGAGGGGATCGGTGAAGCTTTCTTT.